A single sample gave rise to the 20 T cell receptor beta chains below, sequenced in a study of sequential checkpoint blockade in melanoma. Treatment of the sample: randomized to nivolumab then ipilimumab (arm A) or the reverse (arm B). Method: immunoSEQ multiplex PCR; TCRdb's copy keeps in-frame clones and lacks some. This sample carries fewer than 6,500 clones, around 53% of them seen once, and the ten largest clones take 45% to 55%. Sequencing used CD8+ T cells sorted from blood (inferred from file names), obtained from a patient given nivolumab and ipilimumab in sequence. The receptors stem from a human donor with melanoma.

The chain has TRBV6-4 and TRBJ2-1, with a possible D match to TRBD1 (6 bases). The CDR3 covers 14 residues. V shed 2 bases and J shed 4 bases, with 9 bases lying between them. CDR1 is MRHNA, CDR2 SNTAGT, per germline. As DNA, the CDR3 is TGTGCCAGCAGTGACGGGGGCGCGTACAATGAGCAGTTCTTC. Translated: CASSDGGAYNEQFF.

By proportion, this clone is medium-sized (0.01 to 0.1%). The chain joins TRBV4-2 to TRBJ2-7; D not resolved. CDR1 and CDR2 (germline): LGHNA, YNFKEQ. There are 16 residues in the CDR3. V was shortened by 0 bases and J by 0 bases, with 12 bases between the two germline ends. The DNA for the CDR3 is TGTGCCAGCAGCCAAGAGGCAGCGCTAGGCTCCTACGAGCAGTACTTC. Encoded protein: CASSQEAALGSYEQYF.

The V gene is TRBV9, the J gene TRBJ2-3; possibly TRBD1 for D (5 bases). The V gene lost 2 bases and the J gene lost 4 bases, with 11 bases spanning the gap. The CDR3 loop spans 14 amino acids. Germline CDR1 SGDLS, CDR2 YYNGEE. The CDR3 DNA follows: TGTGCCAGCAGCGTTATGCAGGGCCCAGATACGCAGTATTTT. Translated, it gives CASSVMQGPDTQYF.

This clone rates as medium-sized. The J gene is TRBJ1-4, the V gene TRBV7-3; D uncertain. V lost 3 bases, J lost 0 bases, and 8 bases lay in between. The CDR3 has 15 amino acids. Germline CDR1 and CDR2: SGHTA and FQGTGA. The CDR3 is CASSLISSTNEKLFF. CDR3 sequence (DNA): TGTGCCAGCAGCTTGATTAGTTCAACTAATGAAAAACTGTTTTTT.

Turning to this clone: A read error is the likely source, as a far larger clone sits one nucleotide away. V usage is TRBV6-4 and J usage is TRBJ1-1; D gene uncertain. Germline CDR1 is MRHNA and CDR2 is SNTAGT. The length of the CDR3 is 13 residues. The CDR3 DNA is TGTGCCAGCAGTGACTCGAGTCTCACTGGAGCTTTCTTT. This gives the protein CASSDSSLTGAFF.

The CDR3 DNA sequence: TGCGCCAGCAGCTTAGGGACAGGGGGTGCTGAAGCTTTCTTT. Translated, it gives CASSLGTGGAEAFF. J is TRBJ1-1 and V is TRBV4-1; 11 bases align to TRBD1. Germline V lookup: CDR1 MGHRA, CDR2 YSYEKL. The CDR3 loop spans 14 amino acids. J lost 6 bases, V lost 5 bases, and 5 bases had no gene match.

The CDR3 spells CASSQDSASSTDTQYF. The CDR3 coding sequence is TGCGCCAGCAGCCAGGATAGCGCGTCTAGCACAGATACGCAGTATTTT. The rearrangement links TRBV4-3 to TRBJ2-3, with D possibly TRBD2 on 5 matching bases. Germline V lookup: CDR1 LGHNA, CDR2 YSLEER. This CDR3 region has 16 residues. Between the trimmed V and J ends, which lost 3 bases and 0 bases, there was a span of 13 bases.

The gene calls are TRBV28 and TRBJ1-1, with D maybe TRBD1 (6 bases). The germline V and J ends were trimmed by 10 bases and 5 bases, with 17 bases remaining between them. The CDR3 is made up of 13 amino acids. The germline CDR1 and CDR2 sequences are MDHEN and SYDVKM. CDR3 sequence (DNA): TGTGCCATCCACAGGGCCTCTTGGACTGAAGCTTTCTTT. Protein product: CAIHRASWTEAFF.

This clone came up a few times. The rearrangement joins TRBV7-9 to TRBJ2-7; D is possibly TRBD1 (5 bases). CDR1 and CDR2 from the germline V gene are SEHNR and FQNEAQ (reference sequence). The CDR3 runs to 14 residues. V was trimmed by 5 bases and J by 6 bases, leaving 17 bases between them. Here the CDR3 DNA reads TGTGCCAGCAGCGGTCAACAGGCTACTACCGAGCAGTACTTC. Amino acids: CASSGQQATTEQYF.

With respect to this clone: The junction and the germline gene differ at one end; a read error may be behind it. Other DNA sequences from this sample encode an identical CDR3 as well. The rearrangement joins TRBV27 to TRBJ1-6; 7 nucleotides match TRBD1. Germline CDR1 and CDR2: MNHEY and SMNVEV (reference sequence). This CDR3 spans 16 amino acids. The CDR3 DNA reads TGTGCCAGCAGTTTCGGGGACAGCTTCTTATATTCCCCCCTCCACTTT. It specifies CASSFGDSFLYSPLHF.

This clone was detected once. The V call is TRBV7-9, the J call TRBJ2-2; 8 bases map to TRBD2. The V gene's germline CDR1 is SEHNR and CDR2 FQNEAQ (reference sequence). CDR3 length equals 15 residues. J gave up 6 bases and V 4 bases, and 7 bases lay outside the gene matches. Written as DNA, the CDR3 is TGTGCCAGCAGCTGGCTTGCGGGGGGCCCCGGGGAGCTGTTTTTT. Translating it yields CASSWLAGGPGELFF.

This clone was detected only once. The V call is TRBV5-1, the J call TRBJ2-1; D call uncertain. Germline CDR1 is SGHRS and CDR2 is YFSETQ. The V end lost 0 bases, the J end lost 10 bases, and 14 bases lay between the germline ends. This CDR3 comprises 14 residues. The CDR3 loop reads CASSLDRVSTEQFF. CDR3 nucleotide sequence: TGCGCCAGCAGCTTGGATCGGGTATCAACCGAGCAGTTCTTC.

This chain uses TRBV9 with TRBJ2-3; 10 bases agree with TRBD1. CDR1 is SGDLS and CDR2 is YYNGEE in the germline V gene. The ends lost 6 bases at V and 4 bases at J; junction bases unmatched: 8. This CDR3 spans 15 amino acids. CDR3 DNA: TGTGCCAGCACCCCCGGGACAGGGGTGCCAGATACGCAGTATTTT. This translates into CASTPGTGVPDTQYF.

This clone was seen more than once but under ten times. The rearrangement uses TRBV28 and TRBJ2-7; perhaps TRBD2 as D (5 bases). Germline assignment: CDR1 MDHEN and CDR2 SYDVKM. The CDR3 sequence is 15 residues long. Trimming removed 8 bases from V and 7 bases from J, with 24 bases in between. The CDR3 region has the DNA TGTGCCAGCCGGAGGACGGGTAACCCATCCCAAGAGCAGTACTTC. Translation gives CASRRTGNPSQEQYF.

This chain uses TRBV4-3 with TRBJ1-5; D might be TRBD1 (5 bases). Deletions cut 5 bases from V and 6 bases from J, with 17 bases between. The CDR3 covers 15 residues. Per germline, CDR1 LGHNA and CDR2 YSLEER. The CDR3 is CASSEGDSRRQPQHF. Written as DNA, the CDR3 is TGCGCCAGCAGCGAAGGGGACTCAAGGCGTCAGCCCCAGCATTTT.

The chain recombines TRBV6-6 with TRBJ2-5; no clear D. The J call may be incorrect, as the DNA end agrees better with TRBJ2-7. The CDR3 covers 11 residues. Germline CDR1 MNHNY, CDR2 SVGAGI (reference sequence). CDR3 DNA sequence: TGTGCCAGCAGTTACGTCCACGAGCAGTACTTC. Amino acid sequence: CASSYVHEQYF.

This clone was observed a handful of times. The chain carries TRBV5-4 and TRBJ2-7, with 7 positions matching TRBD2. The V segment lost 4 bases and the J segment 0 bases; nucleotides outside the gene matches: 7. Germline V gene lookup returns CDR1 SGHNT and CDR2 YYREEE (reference sequence). CDR3 length: 15 residues. The CDR3 sequence is CASSGGLPSSYEQYF. In DNA, the CDR3 is TGTGCCAGCAGCGGGGGACTACCTAGCTCCTACGAGCAGTACTTC.

The chain links TRBV30 to TRBJ2-7, with TRBD2 matching 11 bases. After removal of 1 base from V and 7 bases from J, the junction contained 9 bases not matched to a gene. The CDR3 extends over 15 amino acids. Germline CDR1 GTSNPN, CDR2 SVGIG (reference sequence). CDR3 amino acids: CAWSGGTSGRREQYF. The CDR3 DNA sequence: TGTGCCTGGAGTGGGGGGACTAGCGGACGTCGAGAGCAGTACTTC.

Concerning this clone: Germline is not matched at one junction end, which may reflect a read error. The genes are TRBV9 and TRBJ1-2; TRBD1 agrees at 7 bases. CDR3 length: 17 amino acids. Germline V gene lookup returns CDR1 SGDLS and CDR2 YYNGEE. The chain's CDR3 is CASSSNRDSIANDGYTF. In DNA form, the CDR3 reads TGTGCCAGCAGCAGTAACCGGGACAGCATAGCTAACGATGGCTACACCTTC.

V and J are TRBV12-2 and TRBJ1-2; the D call in the table, TRBD1, was not verified against the DNA. TRBV12-2 corresponds to a pseudogene. The CDR3 contains 17 residues. CDR3 DNA sequence: TGTGCAAGTCGCTTAGCTGAGGACACATTCGCCTACTATGGCTACACCTTC. Translated, it gives CASRLAEDTFAYYGYTF.